This TCR beta chain was identified in a study of T cells in Graves' hyperthyroidism and ophthalmopathy. The study's findings and limits: Most clonotypes that expanded in the thyroid above 0.001 also showed up in blood.

Clinical symptoms, serum thyroxine, TRAb, thyroid ultrasound and orbital computed tomography established diagnosis. Fresh 10 ml peripheral blood yielded PBMCs. A word on this clonotype: As yet, its antigen is unknown.

Authors of the study amplified TCR beta CDR3 regions from RNA transcripts. The primer set for the first-round RT-PCR of the TCR CDR3 was HTBI. In TCRdb, the multiplex PCR reads were re-called with MiXCR into one record per CDR3 protein. The sample gives 500,000 to 650,000 distinct CDR3 sequences, about 15% of which show up once; about 16% is in the top ten. This CDR3 has 12 amino acids. The V gene lost 3 bases and the J gene lost 4 bases, with 8 bases spanning the gap. Germline values: CDR1 SGHTS, CDR2 YDEGEE. V gene TRBV5-8 combines with J gene TRBJ2-7; no firm D call. This TCR was recovered from a woman between 18 and 30 years old with Graves' ophthalmopathy. Sequencing input: blood. The CDR3, as DNA: TGTGCCAGCAGCTCAGACATGTACGAGCAGTACTTC. This encodes CASSSDMYEQYF. The full variable domain, rest sourced from reference TRBV5-8 and TRBJ2-7, is EAGVTQSPTHLIKTRGQQATLRCSPISGHTSVYWYQQALGLGLQFLLWYDEGEERNRGNFPPRFSGRQFPNYSSELNVNALELEDSALYLCASSSDMYEQYFGPGTRLTVT.